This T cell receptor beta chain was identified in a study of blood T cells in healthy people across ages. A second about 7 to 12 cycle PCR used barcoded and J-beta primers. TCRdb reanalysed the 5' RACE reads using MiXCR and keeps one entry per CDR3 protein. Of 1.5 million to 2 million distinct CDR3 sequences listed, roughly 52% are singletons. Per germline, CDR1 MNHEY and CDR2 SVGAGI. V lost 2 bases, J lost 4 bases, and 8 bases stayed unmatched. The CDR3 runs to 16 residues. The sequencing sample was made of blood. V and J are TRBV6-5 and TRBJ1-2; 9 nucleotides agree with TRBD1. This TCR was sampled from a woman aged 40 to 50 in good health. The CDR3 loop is CASSYDLTGGGYGYTF. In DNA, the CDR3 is TGTGCCAGCAGTTACGACCTTACAGGGGGCGGCTATGGCTACACCTTC.